This paragraph reports one T cell receptor beta chain. Antigen specificity is unknown. The time point: baseline pretreatment blood. The treatment denotes: 15 Gy SBRT to primary tumor, nephrectomy 4 weeks later. Clear cell pathology was present in this patient's renal cell carcinoma. This CDR3 comprises 14 residues. In germline, CDR1 is SGHVS, CDR2 FNYEAQ. Losses at the gene ends were 5 bases for V and 6 bases for J; bases not matched to a gene: 9. This sample stems from a study of radiation and T cells in renal cell carcinoma. Study in general: Nephrectomy followed 15 Gy stereotactic body radiation by 4 weeks.

Study-level points and caveats: Without pretreatment biopsies, baseline tumor clonotype presence was undetermined. From baseline, blood top tumor clonotypes peaked at 2 weeks post-radiation.

TCRdb keeps only in-frame clones here, not all; method: immunoSEQ multiplex PCR. The sample yields about 59,000 clones, over 70% seen once. This material consisted of blood, taken from a patient whose treatment included radiotherapy and nephrectomy. This chain uses TRBV7-6 with TRBJ2-7; 8 nucleotides match TRBD2. The sequence was collected from a man in his fifties or sixties with renal cell carcinoma. This chain's CDR3 is CASSRDSGSGEQYV. The CDR3 DNA is TGTGCCAGCAGCCGAGACAGCGGGAGTGGCGAGCAGTACGTC.